This T cell receptor beta chain was sequenced for a study of T cells in Graves' hyperthyroidism and ophthalmopathy. The wider study: Before any treatment, at initial diagnosis, peripheral blood was collected. Study-wide findings and caveats: Blood held most thyroid clonotypes expanded above 0.001 frequency.

The source material, RNA transcripts, was used to amplify TCR beta CDR3 regions. Initially, a first-round RT-PCR of the TCR CDR3 employed the HTBI primer set. Via MiXCR, TCRdb re-called the multiplex PCR reads, giving one row per CDR3 protein. The sample holds 600,000 to 650,000 distinct CDR3 sequences, less than 25% seen once. There are many counts of this clonotype. What it recognizes is unknown. One junction end does not reproduce the germline sequence, and a read error may be involved. The CDR3 runs to 14 residues. The germline V gene has CDR1 SGHTA and CDR2 FQGNSA. This chain connects TRBV7-2 to TRBJ2-7; perhaps TRBD2 as D (6 bases). This receptor was identified in a man aged 25 to 40 with Graves' ophthalmopathy. The sequenced sample was blood. CDR3 sequence reads: CASSLAHLSYEQYF. The CDR3 DNA follows: TGTGCCAGCAGCCTAGCGCACCTCTCCTACGAGCAGTACTTC.